This T cell receptor (beta chain) was retrieved from a study of Ad26.COV2.S vaccination and SARS-CoV-2 variants. Across the whole study: The authors gave Ad26.COV2.S intramuscularly, either once or twice 56 days apart.

Germline CDR1 and CDR2: SQVTM and ANQGSEA. The ends were cut back, 5 bases at V and 3 bases at J, with 19 bases in the middle. The CDR3 is made up of 15 amino acids. Treatment specified: roughly 20 received Ad26.COV2.S at low or high dose, single or two shots; five or six received placebo; per-sample allocation not given. Samples were taken on day 63 after the first vaccine or placebo injection. The method was immunoSEQ multiplex PCR; TCRdb's version includes in-frame clones alone and lacks a portion of them. The sample has around 310,000 clones; roughly nine tenths are singletons. The V gene is TRBV29-1, the J gene TRBJ1-2; D remains ambiguous. This TCR was recovered from a person aged 18-65 years who received the Ad26.COV2.S COVID-19 vaccine or a placebo. Sequenced material: peripheral blood, taken in a trial of Ad26.COV2.S vaccine versus placebo. The CDR3, as DNA: TGCAGCGTTACCGACTTTAATTCGGAAGACTATGGCTACACCTTC. Amino acids: CSVTDFNSEDYGYTF.